One and the same sample provided the 15 T cell receptor beta chains below, sequenced in a study of OX40 agonist ivuxolimab in advanced cancers. This table comes from immunoSEQ multiplex PCR, and its TCRdb copy is limited to in-frame clones, with some not included. The data show about 120,000 clones, approximately 89% seen once. The sequencing used CD4+ or CD8+ T cells sorted from blood, collected in a trial of the OX40 agonist ivuxolimab. Source of these receptors: an adult with an advanced solid tumor such as melanoma, head and neck, liver or kidney cancer.

V usage is TRBV7-2 and J usage is TRBJ1-6; 8 nucleotides align to TRBD1. Germline lookup yields CDR1 SGHTA and CDR2 FQGNSA. The CDR3 extends over 16 amino acids. V trimming: 5 bases; J trimming: 4 bases; junction bases outside the gene matches: 7. The chain's CDR3 is CASSTAGTGYNSPLHF. CDR3 DNA sequence: TGTGCCAGCAGCACAGCCGGGACAGGATATAATTCACCCCTCCACTTT. Variable domain in full (rest from reference TRBV7-2 and TRBJ1-6): GAGVSQSPSNKVTEKGKDVELRCDPISGHTALYWYRQSLGQGLEFLIYFQGNSAPDKSGLPSDRFSAERTGGSVSTLTIQRTQQEDSAVYLCASSTAGTGYNSPLHFGNGTRLTVT.

This chain joins TRBV30 and TRBJ2-1, with D uncertain. The CDR3 spans 13 residues. CDR1 GTSNPN and CDR2 SVGIG come from the germline V gene (reference sequence). V gave up 1 base and J gave up 10 bases, with 14 bases separating them. The CDR3 loop is CAWSGVARREQFF. In DNA, the CDR3 is TGTGCCTGGAGTGGGGTGGCCCGCAGAGAGCAGTTCTTC.

This chain links TRBV4-1 with TRBJ2-3; TRBD2 agrees at 14 bases. V shed 4 bases and J 7 bases; nucleotides not matched to a gene: 10. This CDR3 has 17 residues. Germline CDR1 is MGHRA and CDR2 is YSYEKL. The CDR3 region is CASSPGLAGGMGNTQYF. CDR3 in DNA: TGCGCCAGCAGCCCAGGACTAGCGGGGGGCATGGGTAATACGCAGTATTTT.

The chain joins TRBV4-2 to TRBJ2-1; D gene ambiguous. V gave up 0 bases and J gave up 0 bases, with 9 bases separating them. CDR1 and CDR2 (germline): LGHNA, YNFKEQ. The CDR3 length is 16 residues. The CDR3 DNA reads TGTGCCAGCAGCCAAGAGCGCAGCAGCTCCTACAATGAGCAGTTCTTC. It encodes CASSQERSSSYNEQFF.

This sequence joins TRBV18 and TRBJ2-1, with TRBD2 matching over 11 bases. This CDR3 region has 16 residues. The V segment lost 0 bases and the J segment 4 bases; nucleotides outside the gene matches: 2. CDR1 KGHSH and CDR2 LQKENI come from the germline V gene. Here the CDR3 reads CASSPPTSGKYNEQFF. In DNA, the CDR3 is TGTGCCAGCTCACCACCGACTAGCGGGAAATACAATGAGCAGTTCTTC. Variable domain in full (rest from reference TRBV18 and TRBJ2-1): NAGVMQNPRHLVRRRGQEARLRCSPMKGHSHVYWYRQLPEEGLKFMVYLQKENIIDESGMPKERFSAEFPKEGPSILRIQQVVRGDSAAYFCASSPPTSGKYNEQFFGPGTRLTVL.

The V call is TRBV21-1, the J call TRBJ1-5. TRBV21-1 is a pseudogene. The length of the CDR3 is 17 residues. The CDR3 protein is CASSTDRQPCSNQPQHF. CDR3 nucleotide sequence: TGTGCCAGCAGCACGGATAGGCAGCCCTGCAGCAATCAGCCCCAGCATTTT.

This rearrangement joins TRBV5-6 to TRBJ1-1; a possible D gene is TRBD1 (5 bases). In germline, CDR1 is SGHDT, CDR2 YYEEEE. V was shortened by 6 bases and J by 1 base, with 10 bases between the two germline ends. The CDR3 is 13 amino acids. CDR3 in DNA: TGTGCCAGCAACCTAAGGGGGAACACTGAAGCTTTCTTT. Its translation is CASNLRGNTEAFF.

The table lists this clone with a count of one. The genes are TRBV4-3 and TRBJ2-1; TRBD2 matches at 9 bases. In germline, CDR1 is LGHNA, CDR2 YSLEER. The V segment lost 4 bases and the J segment 3 bases; nucleotides outside the gene matches: 13. The CDR3 is made up of 18 amino acids. Here the CDR3 reads CASSPTRKTSGIYNEQFF. CDR3 nucleotides: TGCGCCAGCAGCCCGACCCGGAAGACTAGCGGAATCTACAATGAGCAGTTCTTC.

The genes are TRBV7-2 and TRBJ2-2; TRBD2 is a possible D gene (6 bases). The germline gives CDR1 SGHTA, CDR2 FQGNSA. The CDR3 runs to 15 residues. V lost 7 bases, J lost 1 base, and 13 bases lay in between. CDR3 sequence reads: CASNLRRGNTGELFF. CDR3 in DNA: TGTGCCAGCAACCTCCGGCGGGGGAACACCGGGGAGCTGTTTTTT.

This sequence joins TRBV28 and TRBJ2-5; 7 positions agree with TRBD1. The J call may be faulty, since TRBJ2-7 better matches the DNA end. The CDR3 contains 18 residues. In germline, CDR1 is MDHEN, CDR2 SYDVKM. As DNA, the CDR3 is TGTGCCAGCAGTTCACAGGGGCTGCGGGTGATAAGCTCCTACGAGCAGTACTTC. Amino acid sequence: CASSSQGLRVISSYEQYF.

This clone was detected once. The chain employs TRBV5-4 and TRBJ1-1; D is unresolved. The CDR3 length is 15 residues. The germline gives CDR1 SGHNT, CDR2 YYREEE (reference sequence). The V end was cut by 1 base, the J end by 1 base, with 11 bases between. The DNA of the CDR3 is TGTGCCAGCAGCTTGCTCAGGAGAACGAACACTGAAGCTTTCTTT. It codes for CASSLLRRTNTEAFF.

The sample holds a few counts of this clone. J is TRBJ1-1 and V is TRBV5-1; a possible D gene is TRBD1 (5 bases). This CDR3 spans 12 amino acids. The germline V gene has CDR1 SGHRS and CDR2 YFSETQ. V gave up 5 bases and J gave up 1 base, with 6 bases separating them. Here the CDR3 DNA reads TGCGCCAGCAGGACAGAGAACACTGAAGCTTTCTTT. Its translation: CASRTENTEAFF.

The genes are TRBV28 and TRBJ1-2; D unresolved. Between the trimmed V and J ends, which lost 6 bases and 4 bases, there was a span of 12 bases. Germline values: CDR1 MDHEN, CDR2 SYDVKM. The CDR3 runs to 13 residues. This CDR3 is CASRSGQSYGYTF. The CDR3 DNA reads TGTGCCAGCAGGTCTGGGCAGTCCTATGGCTACACCTTC.

The gene calls are TRBV6-4 and TRBJ2-2; D remains ambiguous. The CDR3 is made up of 13 amino acids. V gave up 2 bases and J gave up 3 bases, with 4 bases separating them. Per germline, CDR1 MRHNA and CDR2 SNTAGT. The CDR3 DNA reads as TGTGCCAGCAGTGACCCCTACACCGGGGAGCTGTTTTTT. Translating gives CASSDPYTGELFF.

V usage is TRBV5-8 and J usage is TRBJ1-2; D gene unclear. Germline CDR1 is SGHTS and CDR2 is YDEGEE. This CDR3 is built from 15 residues. V gave up 0 bases and J gave up 8 bases, with 17 bases separating them. The CDR3 region is CASSLDMASVRGYTF. CDR3 nucleotide sequence: TGTGCCAGCAGCTTGGATATGGCCTCTGTTCGAGGCTACACCTTC.